The 24 T cell receptor beta chains reported below all come from one sample, sequenced in a study of shared clonotypes between healthy human individuals. The method was immunoSEQ multiplex PCR; TCRdb's version includes in-frame clones alone and lacks a portion of them. Of millions of clones in the sample, about 95% are singletons; the top ten hold roughly 1.1%. Positive CCR7 selection of CD45RO-negative cells yielded the naive CD8 cells, and terminally differentiated effector memory CD45RA+ cells were excluded. Material for sequencing was naive CD8+ T cells sorted from blood. These TCRs come from a man aged 18 to 35 in good health.

Notes on this clone: The same CDR3 can be traced to other DNA sequences in this sample. V is TRBV7-2 and J is TRBJ2-7; TRBD2 matches at 8 bases. The CDR3 consists of 15 residues. With 1 base clipped from V and 4 bases from J, the junction kept 6 bases outside the gene matches. Per the germline V gene, CDR1 is SGHTA and CDR2 is FQGNSA. CDR3: CASSLGGSGTYEQYF. DNA for the CDR3: TGTGCCAGCAGCTTAGGGGGTAGCGGGACATACGAGCAGTACTTC. The complete variable domain, with remaining parts taken from reference TRBV7-2 and TRBJ2-7, reads GAGVSQSPSNKVTEKGKDVELRCDPISGHTALYWYRQSLGQGLEFLIYFQGNSAPDKSGLPSDRFSAERTGGSVSTLTIQRTQQEDSAVYLCASSLGGSGTYEQYFGPGTRLTVT.

V usage is TRBV6-1 and J usage is TRBJ1-1, with D tentatively TRBD1 (6 bases). CDR3 length: 19 residues. Trimming pared 3 bases from V and 3 bases from J, leaving 26 bases between. Germline CDR1 and CDR2: MNHNS and SASEGT. CDR3 in amino acids: CASSDAPLGTFGMHTEAFF. The CDR3 DNA reads as TGTGCCAGCAGTGATGCTCCACTGGGGACATTTGGCATGCACACTGAAGCTTTCTTT.

The DNA for the CDR3 is TGTGCCAGCAGTTTAGAGCGGGGAAGCTCCTACAATGAGCAGTTCTTC. Translation gives CASSLERGSSYNEQFF. The chain employs TRBV27 and TRBJ2-1, with 7 bases lining up with TRBD2. The CDR3 runs to 16 residues. With V trimmed by 2 bases and J by 0 bases, 4 bases remained unmatched. Germline V CDR1 and CDR2: MNHEY, SMNVEV (reference sequence).

As for this clone: The sample contains more than one DNA sequence encoding this CDR3. The gene calls are TRBV19 and TRBJ2-7; 8 nucleotides align to TRBD1. The trim removed 3 bases at V and 1 base at J, leaving 2 bases unmatched. The length of the CDR3 is 14 residues. The germline V gene encodes CDR1 LNHDA and CDR2 SQIVND (reference sequence). The CDR3 nucleotides are TGTGCCAGTAGTATCAGGGGGCAGTCCTACGAGCAGTACTTC. Translating it yields CASSIRGQSYEQYF.

The chain joins TRBV28 to TRBJ2-5, with D uncertain. CDR3 length: 9 amino acids. Germline CDR1 and CDR2: MDHEN and SYDVKM. The germline V and J ends were trimmed by 6 bases and 5 bases, with 1 base remaining between them. The DNA for the CDR3 is TGTGCCAGCAGGGAGACCCAGTACTTC. As protein: CASRETQYF.

This sequence joins TRBV29-1 and TRBJ1-4; TRBD1 matches at 10 bases. Germline V gene lookup returns CDR1 SQVTM and CDR2 ANQGSEA. V trimming: 3 bases; J trimming: 8 bases; junction bases outside the gene matches: 9. This CDR3 region has 15 residues. CDR3 amino acids: CSVEDDRDRGEKLFF. DNA of the CDR3: TGCAGCGTTGAGGATGACCGGGACAGGGGAGAAAAACTGTTTTTT.

The chain is built from TRBV6-5 and TRBJ1-2; no clear D gene. The CDR3 loop spans 16 amino acids. CDR1 and CDR2 from the germline V gene are MNHEY and SVGAGI. V gave up 0 bases and J gave up 9 bases, with 20 bases separating them. The CDR3 DNA follows: TGTGCCAGCAGTTACTCGACGTCGGCCGTCGGTCTAAGCTACACCTTC. Translated, it gives CASSYSTSAVGLSYTF.

The chain uses TRBV6-5 and TRBJ2-1; no firm D call. The CDR3 has 14 amino acids. Germline V gene lookup returns CDR1 MNHEY and CDR2 SVGAGI. V lost 4 bases to trimming and J lost 6 bases, with 13 bases between them. This CDR3 reads CASSFSLWGNEQFF. The CDR3 region has the DNA TGTGCCAGCAGTTTTAGCCTCTGGGGCAATGAGCAGTTCTTC.

This clone was counted a single time. The V gene is TRBV27, the J gene TRBJ1-3, with unresolved D. Germline CDR1 reads MNHEY; CDR2 reads SMNVEV (reference sequence). CDR3 length equals 15 residues. Trimming stripped 4 bases from V and 2 bases from J, with 12 bases between. CDR3 DNA: TGTGCCAGCAGTTCCGTCGGGGTTCCTGGAAACACCATATATTTT. Amino acid sequence: CASSSVGVPGNTIYF.

The CDR3 region is CASSLAEAYEQYF. The CDR3 bases are TGTGCCAGCAGTCTAGCGGAGGCCTACGAGCAGTACTTC. This chain joins TRBV6-5 and TRBJ2-7, with 7 bases identical to TRBD2. Germline V gene data show CDR1 as MNHEY and CDR2 as SVGAGI. This CDR3 contains 13 residues. Trimming at V came to 5 bases and at J to 2 bases, leaving 3 bases not matched to a gene.

CDR3: CATGLAPHNEQFF. Here the CDR3 DNA reads TGTGCCACTGGCTTAGCGCCCCACAATGAGCAGTTCTTC. V gene TRBV27 combines with J gene TRBJ2-1; possibly TRBD2 for D (5 bases). Germline V gene data show CDR1 as MNHEY and CDR2 as SMNVEV (reference sequence). The CDR3 spans 13 residues. V lost 10 bases, J lost 5 bases, and 15 bases lay in between.

V and J are TRBV11-2 and TRBJ2-1; D possibly corresponds to TRBD1 (5 bases). The germline V and J ends were trimmed by 6 bases and 3 bases, with 6 bases remaining between them. Germline V gene sequence: CDR1 SGHAT, CDR2 FQNNGV. The length of the CDR3 is 12 residues. The CDR3: CASSDSYNEQFF. DNA of the CDR3: TGTGCCAGCAGTGACAGCTACAATGAGCAGTTCTTC.

The chain recombines TRBV7-8 with TRBJ2-1; 9 bases match TRBD2. The V segment lost 5 bases and the J segment 3 bases; nucleotides outside the gene matches: 11. Germline V gene sequence: CDR1 SGHVS, CDR2 FQNEAQ. The CDR3 is 17 residues long. The CDR3 sequence is CASSPEGAGGLYNEQFF. In DNA, the CDR3 is TGTGCCAGCAGCCCCGAGGGAGCGGGGGGACTCTACAATGAGCAGTTCTTC.

The chain joins TRBV2 to TRBJ2-1, with TRBD1 as a possible D gene (6 bases). Germline V gene sequence: CDR1 SNHLY, CDR2 FYNNEI. The CDR3 is 16 residues long. V lost 5 bases, J lost 3 bases, and 17 bases lay in between. CDR3 bases: TGTGCCAGCAGTCTAACCGGGACATACTTCTACAATGAGCAGTTCTTC. It specifies CASSLTGTYFYNEQFF.

This chain connects TRBV7-6 to TRBJ2-1, with D hard to call. The CDR3 is made up of 19 amino acids. V gave up 1 base and J gave up 0 bases, with 19 bases separating them. The germline V gene has CDR1 SGHVS and CDR2 FNYEAQ. The CDR3 here is CASSLGPVLIPSSYNEQFF. The CDR3 DNA follows: TGTGCCAGCAGCTTAGGACCCGTGCTGATCCCGAGCTCCTACAATGAGCAGTTCTTC.

Regarding this clone: This same CDR3 is encoded by further DNA sequences in the sample. The chain couples TRBV5-4 to TRBJ2-5; D might be TRBD1 (7 bases). The CDR3 spans 14 residues. V was trimmed by 0 bases and J by 5 bases, leaving 11 bases between them. CDR1 is SGHNT, CDR2 YYREEE, per germline (reference sequence). The CDR3 spells CASSLAGGGETQYF. CDR3 nucleotide sequence: TGTGCCAGCAGCTTGGCAGGGGGAGGCGAGACCCAGTACTTC.

The chain is built from TRBV27 and TRBJ2-5, with D possibly TRBD1 on 5 matching bases. This CDR3 comprises 15 residues. The V end lost 2 bases, the J end lost 4 bases, and 14 bases lay between the germline ends. Germline V gene data show CDR1 as MNHEY and CDR2 as SMNVEV (reference sequence). CDR3 in amino acids: CASSLGQGLVETQYF. CDR3 coding DNA: TGTGCCAGCAGTTTAGGGCAGGGTTTAGTAGAGACCCAGTACTTC.

The chain is built from TRBV30 and TRBJ2-7; no clear D gene. CDR3 length: 12 residues. Trimming left V 5 bases short and J 3 bases short, with 11 bases between. Germline V gives CDR1 GTSNPN, CDR2 SVGIG (reference sequence). CDR3 sequence (DNA): TGTGCCTGGGCCTACGGAGTCTACGAGCAGTACTTC. The encoded protein is CAWAYGVYEQYF.

This clone was counted a single time. This same CDR3 is encoded by further DNA sequences in the sample. The chain joins TRBV9 to TRBJ2-3; D may match TRBD1 or TRBD2 (5 bases each). Germline loops: CDR1 SGDLS, CDR2 YYNGEE. V gave up 0 bases and J gave up 5 bases, with 7 bases separating them. This CDR3 is 13 amino acids long. CDR3 sequence (DNA): TGTGCCAGCAGCGTAGGTGGGGGAGATACGCAGTATTTT. This gives the protein CASSVGGGDTQYF.

CDR3 residues: CAWSVIKGRSYGYTF. CDR3 coding DNA: TGTGCCTGGAGTGTAATAAAGGGCCGGAGCTATGGCTACACCTTC. The chain is built from TRBV30 and TRBJ1-2; D is undetermined. V lost 0 bases and J lost 4, with 15 bases in between. The CDR3 runs 15 residues. Germline V gene sequence: CDR1 GTSNPN, CDR2 SVGIG (reference sequence).

CDR3 amino acids: CSVGSETGELFF. For the CDR3, the DNA is TGCAGCGTTGGGTCGGAAACCGGGGAGCTGTTTTTT. The V and J genes are TRBV29-1 and TRBJ2-2; D remains unclear. CDR3 length: 12 amino acids. Germline V CDR1 and CDR2: SQVTM, ANQGSEA. Deletions cut 4 bases from V and 5 bases from J, with 8 bases between.

A single count supports this clone. The V and J genes are TRBV29-1 and TRBJ2-3, with D possibly matching TRBD1 (5 bases). Germline CDR1 SQVTM, CDR2 ANQGSEA. V lost 1 base to trimming and J lost 5 bases, with 19 bases between them. This CDR3 has 16 residues. For the CDR3, the DNA is TGCAGCGTTGAAGGCACAGGTACATCCCGAGGAGATACGCAGTATTTT. Translation gives CSVEGTGTSRGDTQYF.

The chain uses TRBV6-4 and TRBJ2-7, with a possible D match to TRBD2 (6 bases). The V end lost 11 bases, the J end lost 0 bases, and 14 bases lay between the germline ends. This CDR3 spans 13 amino acids. Germline V gene sequence: CDR1 MRHNA, CDR2 SNTAGT. Here the CDR3 DNA reads TGTGCCCCCCCGGCGGGGAACTCCTACGAGCAGTACTTC. This encodes CAPPAGNSYEQYF.

This chain links TRBV5-6 with TRBJ1-6, with a weak D call TRBD1 (5 bases). The germline V gene has CDR1 SGHDT and CDR2 YYEEEE. This CDR3 has 14 residues. Deletions cut 2 bases from V and 7 bases from J, with 10 bases between. In DNA, the CDR3 is TGTGCCAGCAGCTTTCGGGGGGGGAATTCACCCCTCCACTTT. Protein sequence: CASSFRGGNSPLHF.